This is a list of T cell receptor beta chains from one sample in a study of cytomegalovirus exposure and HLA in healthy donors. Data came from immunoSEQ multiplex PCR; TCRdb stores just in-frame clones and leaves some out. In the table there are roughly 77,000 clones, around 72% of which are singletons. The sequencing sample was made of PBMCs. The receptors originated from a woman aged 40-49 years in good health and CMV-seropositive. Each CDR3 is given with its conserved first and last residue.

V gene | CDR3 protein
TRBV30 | CARGASTEAFF
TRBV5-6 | CASSFSGEIYEQYF
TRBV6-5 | CASKQGAPGANVLTF
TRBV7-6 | CASSLATMGTGELFF
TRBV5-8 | CASSLYPLEGSHGYTF
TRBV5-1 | CASSRAVAGGTDTQYF
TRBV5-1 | CASSPLTGARSYEQYF
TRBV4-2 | CASSQEVGTSGREQYF
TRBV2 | CASSRDRASNQPQHF
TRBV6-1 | CASSEPRRAGEAFF
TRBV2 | CASVRQGEYEKLFF
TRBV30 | CAWSVGQGRTEAFF
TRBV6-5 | CASSPQGNGYTF
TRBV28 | CASSFQTEAFF
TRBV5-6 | CASSLDDRLTDTQYF
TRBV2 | CASSSTGTGYTF
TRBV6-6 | CASINPGTSHTDTQYF
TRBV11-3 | CASSLTAGGVGGYTF
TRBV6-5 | CASSYSSGTDSYEQYF
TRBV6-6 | CASSYAGPQRGQPQHF
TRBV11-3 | CASSYARGSPYNEQFF
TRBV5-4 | CASSLSQETQYF
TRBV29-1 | CSVPGLAGGISPYNEQFF
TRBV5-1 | CASSLGQGFTEAFF
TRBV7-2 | CASSLAGSGGYTF